This T cell receptor (beta chain) is drawn from a study of blood T cell repertoires in COVID-19. Overall study: The United States, Italy and Spain were the sources of the acute and convalescent COVID-19 samples. Sources were T cells, B-cell-depleted T cells, or PBMCs; the material itself was cDNA or gDNA.

Authors' processing steps: The authors estimated nucleated cell counts from reference gene primer amplification. Generated by immunoSEQ multiplex PCR, the TCRdb table keeps only in-frame clones and is missing some. For V, J and clone size, that table is used; D and trimming come from the DNA. Among a few hundred thousand clones listed, 85% to 90% were seen once. Trimming left V 5 bases short and J 5 bases short, with 13 bases between. The CDR3 is 15 amino acids. The germline V gene encodes CDR1 SGHAT and CDR2 FQNNGV. In its sample, this clone was seen a few times. Sequenced: peripheral blood. The chain carries TRBV11-2 and TRBJ1-6, with D uncertain. This receptor was taken from a woman between 65 and 79 years old with active or convalescent COVID-19. The CDR3 region is CASSPQTVNNSPLHF. As DNA, the CDR3 is TGTGCCAGCAGCCCACAAACAGTTAATAATTCACCCCTCCACTTT.